The 13 T cell receptor beta chains given below trace back to one sample, sequenced in a study of T cells in Graves' hyperthyroidism and ophthalmopathy. There were TCR beta CDR3 regions amplified from RNA transcripts. First-round RT-PCR targeting the TCR CDR3 was performed with the HTBI primer set. MiXCR, run by TCRdb on the multiplex PCR reads, gives a single entry per CDR3 protein. Of roughly 500,000 distinct CDR3 sequences in the sample, approximately 44% were seen once. The sample taken for sequencing was peripheral blood or thyroid tissue (not recorded which). All receptors derive from an adult woman with Graves' disease, either hyperthyroidism or ophthalmopathy (not recorded which).

The chain couples TRBV19 to TRBJ2-5, with TRBD1 matching over 7 bases. CDR3 length: 12 residues. Germline CDR1 reads LNHDA; CDR2 reads SQIVND (reference sequence). J gave up 7 bases and V 4 bases, and 3 bases lay outside the gene matches. The CDR3 protein is CASSSRTGTQYF. CDR3 sequence (DNA): TGTGCCAGTAGTAGTAGGACAGGGACCCAGTACTTC. The entire variable domain, with the rest obtained from reference TRBV19 and TRBJ2-5, is as follows: DGGITQSPKYLFRKEGQNVTLSCEQNLNHDAMYWYRQDPGQGLRLIYYSQIVNDFQKGDIAEGYSVSREKKESFPLTVTSAQKNPTAFYLCASSSRTGTQYFGPGTRLLVL.

Worth noting for this clonotype: One junction end does not reproduce the germline sequence, and a read error may be involved. This chain uses TRBV7-2 with TRBJ2-7; D perhaps matches TRBD1 (6 bases). From germline, CDR1 is SGHTA and CDR2 FQGNSA. This CDR3 is built from 14 residues. CDR3 amino acids: CVSMRTEGAYEQYF. The CDR3 nucleotides read TGTGTCAGCATGCGGACAGAGGGTGCCTACGAGCAGTACTTC.

V is TRBV2 and J is TRBJ1-5; 7 nucleotides agree with TRBD1. The CDR3 consists of 13 residues. Germline values: CDR1 SNHLY, CDR2 FYNNEI. Trimming removed 6 bases from V and 3 bases from J; junction bases left unmatched: 2. CDR3 DNA: TGTGCCAGCAGGACAGGGAACAATCAGCCCCAGCATTTT. It specifies CASRTGNNQPQHF.

This clonotype was seen ten or more times. The chain uses TRBV29-1 and TRBJ2-5; D gene unclear. The CDR3 is 13 residues long. Looked up from germline, CDR1 is SQVTM and CDR2 is ANQGSEA. V lost 1 base and J lost 1, with 7 bases in between. CDR3 nucleotides: TGCAGCGTTGAAGTAAGACTCCAAGAGACCCAGTACTTC. Encoded protein: CSVEVRLQETQYF.

The gene calls are TRBV6-5 and TRBJ2-7; perhaps TRBD2 as D (6 bases). The CDR3 loop spans 14 amino acids. V lost 2 bases to trimming and J lost 6 bases, with 14 bases between them. Germline CDR1 and CDR2: MNHEY and SVGAGI. The CDR3 bases are TGTGCCAGCAGTTACCAAGCGGGCAGCCTCGAGCAGTACTTC. Its protein product is CASSYQAGSLEQYF.

The V gene is TRBV20-1, the J gene TRBJ2-2, with 11 bases matching TRBD2. Germline V gene data show CDR1 as DFQATT and CDR2 as SNEGSKA (reference sequence). The CDR3 runs to 15 residues. Germline trimming cut 3 bases from V and 4 bases from J; bases unmatched to any gene: 4. The CDR3 loop reads CSARGLAVGTGELFF. The CDR3 coding sequence is TGCAGTGCTAGGGGACTAGCGGTGGGCACCGGGGAGCTGTTTTTT.

This clonotype was counted many times. V gene TRBV12-3 or TRBV12-4 combines with J gene TRBJ2-5, with TRBD2 identical over 7 bases. The V gene end was trimmed by 3 bases and the J gene end by 5 bases; junction bases not matched to a gene: 3. The CDR3 covers 13 residues. The DNA for the CDR3 is TGTGCCAGCAGTTTCGGGGGGACGGAGACCCAGTACTTC. It is translated as CASSFGGTETQYF.

The genes are TRBV12-3 or TRBV12-4 and TRBJ1-2, with TRBD1 matching over 7 bases. The CDR3 loop spans 15 amino acids. The V gene end was trimmed by 2 bases and the J gene end by 3 bases; junction bases not matched to a gene: 6. Here the CDR3 reads CASSLRRGRDYGYTF. CDR3 sequence (DNA): TGTGCCAGCAGTTTACGGAGGGGGCGAGACTATGGCTACACCTTC.

This clonotype was seen repeatedly, ten times or more. This sequence joins TRBV5-1 and TRBJ2-7, with D perhaps TRBD2 (6 bases). The CDR3 sequence is 15 residues long. Germline CDR1 and CDR2: SGHRS and YFSETQ. V was trimmed by 4 bases and J by 0 bases, leaving 14 bases between them. The CDR3 coding sequence is TGCGCCAGCAGCCCCAGCGGGTTAGCCTCCTACGAGCAGTACTTC. As protein: CASSPSGLASYEQYF.

With respect to this clonotype: The germline gene is not matched at one end of the junction; a read error may be the cause. The CDR3 sequence is CASSLVKHFERIESGGNTIYF. For the CDR3, the DNA is TGTGCCAGCAGTTTGGTAAAACATTTCGAGCGAATTGAGTCGGGGGGAAACACCATATATTTT. The genes are TRBV5-6 and TRBJ1-3; D is uncertain. The germline CDR1 and CDR2 sequences are SGHDT and YYEEEE. The CDR3 has 21 amino acids.

This sequence joins TRBV2 and TRBJ1-4; D is uncertain. The CDR3 covers 14 residues. Looked up from germline, CDR1 is SNHLY and CDR2 is FYNNEI. The ends were cut back, 4 bases at V and 5 bases at J, with 11 bases in the middle. CDR3 nucleotide sequence: TGTGCCAGCAGTGTAGAGGCGGGGAATGAAAAACTGTTTTTT. It specifies CASSVEAGNEKLFF. Full variable domain (missing parts from reference TRBV2 and TRBJ1-4): EPEVTQTPSHQVTQMGQEVILRCVPISNHLYFYWYRQILGQKVEFLVSFYNNEISEKSEIFDDQFSVERPDGSNFTLKIRSTKLEDSAMYFCASSVEAGNEKLFFGSGTQLSVL.

The V gene is TRBV6-5, the J gene TRBJ2-7; 12 positions agree with TRBD2. V dropped 4 bases and J dropped 7; count of bases not matched to a gene: 11. This CDR3 spans 16 amino acids. The germline CDR1 and CDR2 sequences are MNHEY and SVGAGI. For the CDR3, the DNA is TGTGCCAGCAGTTCGGTACTAGCGGGAGGTCTTCGGGAGCAGTACTTC. This sequence encodes CASSSVLAGGLREQYF.

The V and J genes are TRBV10-3 and TRBJ1-4, with D maybe TRBD1 (5 bases). The germline V gene has CDR1 ENHRY and CDR2 SYGVKD. The CDR3 is 14 amino acids. The ends were cut back, 6 bases at V and 4 bases at J, with 12 bases in the middle. CDR3 region: CAIRGTEDNEKLFF. The CDR3 DNA reads as TGTGCCATCAGGGGGACTGAGGATAATGAAAAACTGTTTTTT.